Reported below is one T cell receptor (beta chain). Its antigen is currently unknown. These data come from a study of CD8+ T cells in alopecia areata. Whole-study context: Administration of oral tofacitinib to treated patients was at 5 to 10 mg twice daily. Regarding the study as a whole: In lesional scalp, particularly from alopecia totalis/universalis, clonality was higher than in normal scalp.

cDNA reverse transcribed from extracted RNA served as the sequencing template. Clones were sequenced by immunoSEQ multiplex PCR, and TCRdb holds only the in-frame ones, with some missing. The sample yields about 180,000 clones, just over 65% seen once. The CDR3 consists of 14 residues. Germline lookup yields CDR1 MNHEY and CDR2 SMNVEV (reference sequence). Between the trimmed V and J ends, which lost 8 bases and 2 bases, there was a span of 16 bases. The origin of this receptor is a human donor with alopecia areata. V usage is TRBV27 and J usage is TRBJ2-7; D may be TRBD2 (6 bases). Sequences were derived from CD8+ T cells sorted from blood, sampled at week 0. The DNA for the CDR3 is TGTGCCAGCTCGACGGGACTCCGCCCCTACGAGCAGTACTTC. This codes for CASSTGLRPYEQYF.